One sample yielded the 31 T cell receptor beta chains listed below, sequenced in a study of T cells in Graves' hyperthyroidism and ophthalmopathy. RNA transcripts were the template for amplifying TCR beta CDR3 regions. First-round RT-PCR of the TCR CDR3 relied on the HTBI primer set. Each CDR3 protein is one row after TCRdb ran MiXCR on the multiplex PCR reads. The sample has about half a million distinct CDR3 sequences; roughly 21% are singletons. Sequencing used blood. The receptors were gathered from a man in his forties or fifties with Graves' ophthalmopathy.

This clonotype has a count of ten or more. The rearrangement links TRBV30 to TRBJ2-2, with D unclear. CDR3 size: 12 residues. Germline assignment: CDR1 GTSNPN and CDR2 SVGIG (reference sequence). V was shortened by 2 bases and J by 6 bases, with 7 bases between the two germline ends. The chain's CDR3 is CAWSSGAGELFF. The CDR3 region has the DNA TGTGCCTGGAGTTCTGGCGCCGGGGAGCTGTTTTTT.

In its sample, this clonotype was seen many times. This chain links TRBV3-1 with TRBJ1-2; D gene ambiguous. Between the trimmed V and J ends, which lost 0 bases and 2 bases, there was a span of 13 bases. The CDR3 has 16 residues. In germline, CDR1 is LGHDT, CDR2 YNNKEL (reference sequence). The CDR3 region has the DNA TGTGCCAGCAGCCAAGAAGAACAATTCCCCAACTATGGCTACACCTTC. The encoded protein is CASSQEEQFPNYGYTF. The full variable domain, rest sourced from reference TRBV3-1 and TRBJ1-2, is DTAVSQTPKYLVTQMGNDKSIKCEQNLGHDTMYWYKQDSKKFLKIMFSYNNKELIINETVPNRFSPKSPDKAHLNLHINSLELGDSAVYFCASSQEEQFPNYGYTFGSGTRLTVV.

This clonotype was counted only a few times. The genes are TRBV24-1 and TRBJ2-2; D is possibly TRBD1 or TRBD2 (5 bases each). Trimming stripped 3 bases from V and 1 base from J, with 11 bases between. Germline CDR1 reads KGHDR; CDR2 reads SFDVKD. The CDR3 is 16 residues long. Here the CDR3 reads CATSDPRDGNTGELFF. The CDR3 bases are TGTGCCACCAGTGATCCCCGGGACGGGAACACCGGGGAGCTGTTTTTT.

The chain has TRBV13 and TRBJ2-2; D uncertain. The V and J ends lost 5 bases and 7 bases respectively, with 5 bases between them. Germline lookup yields CDR1 PRHDT and CDR2 FYEKMQ (reference sequence). The CDR3 is 11 residues long. The CDR3, as DNA: TGTGCCAGCAGCCGCCTCGGGGAGCTGTTTTTT. Translated: CASSRLGELFF.

This sequence joins TRBV7-2 and TRBJ2-2, with TRBD2 identical over 10 bases. V lost 2 bases to trimming and J lost 1 base; unmatched junction nucleotides: 1. Germline V gives CDR1 SGHTA, CDR2 FQGNSA. CDR3 length: 16 residues. CDR3 protein: CASSLLAGVNTGELFF. The DNA for the CDR3 is TGTGCCAGCAGCTTACTAGCGGGGGTGAACACCGGGGAGCTGTTTTTT.

This clonotype was seen ten or more times. V usage is TRBV18 and J usage is TRBJ2-6; 7 bases agree with TRBD1. Germline V lookup: CDR1 KGHSH, CDR2 LQKENI. The V and J ends lost 3 bases and 3 bases, in that order; junction bases with no gene match: 5. The CDR3 is made up of 16 amino acids. CDR3 amino acids: CASSPPQGRGANVLTF. The CDR3 DNA sequence: TGTGCCAGCTCACCGCCACAGGGGCGTGGGGCCAACGTCCTGACTTTC.

This clonotype was picked up many times. V is TRBV7-9 and J is TRBJ1-2; D is ambiguous. Trimming shortened V by 5 bases and J by 4 bases, and 14 bases separated the two germline ends. The CDR3 runs 14 residues. The germline gives CDR1 SEHNR, CDR2 FQNEAQ (reference sequence). The CDR3 nucleotides read TGTGCCAGCAGCCCGAGAACCGGGCCCTATGGCTACACCTTC. Its protein is CASSPRTGPYGYTF.

This clonotype was seen a handful of times. V gene TRBV10-1 combines with J gene TRBJ1-1; D gene uncertain. The V and J ends lost 2 bases and 7 bases respectively, with 8 bases between them. Germline-derived CDR1 and CDR2 are WNHNN and SYGVQD (reference sequence). This CDR3 is 12 amino acids long. The CDR3 loop reads CASSEPGGEAFF. CDR3 bases: TGCGCCAGCAGTGAGCCGGGAGGTGAAGCTTTCTTT.

At least ten counts were recorded for this clonotype. This sequence joins TRBV2 and TRBJ2-1, with a possible D match to TRBD2 (7 bases). This CDR3 has 13 residues. Germline V gene data show CDR1 as SNHLY and CDR2 as FYNNEI. The ends were cut back, 8 bases at V and 4 bases at J, with 12 bases in the middle. This CDR3 reads CASGRGDYNEQFF. The CDR3 DNA follows: TGTGCCAGCGGGAGGGGGGATTACAATGAGCAGTTCTTC.

The chain couples TRBV6-2 or TRBV6-3 to TRBJ2-5, with D perhaps matching TRBD1 (5 bases). V was shortened by 6 bases and J by 3 bases, with 8 bases between the two germline ends. The CDR3 is made up of 12 amino acids. Germline-derived CDR1 and CDR2 are MNHEY and SVGEGT. The CDR3 DNA reads as TGTGCCAGCAGGTGGGGCAAAGAGACCCAGTACTTC. Its protein is CASRWGKETQYF.

This clonotype was recorded a few times. The chain joins TRBV7-9 to TRBJ2-3; D perhaps matches TRBD2 (6 bases). The CDR3 sequence is 14 residues long. The V gene lost 5 bases and the J gene lost 4 bases, with 13 bases spanning the gap. Germline V lookup: CDR1 SEHNR, CDR2 FQNEAQ (reference sequence). The CDR3 reads CASSPGTLPDTQYF. CDR3 in DNA: TGTGCCAGCAGCCCAGGGACTCTTCCAGATACGCAGTATTTT.

This clonotype was recorded at least ten times. CDR3: CSARGTSGSISYNEQFF. For the CDR3, the DNA is TGCAGTGCTCGCGGGACTAGCGGGAGTATCTCCTACAATGAGCAGTTCTTC. The rearrangement uses TRBV20-1 and TRBJ2-1; TRBD2 matches at 14 bases. CDR3 size: 17 residues. Trimming removed 5 bases from V and 0 bases from J; junction bases left unmatched: 6. CDR1 is DFQATT and CDR2 is SNEGSKA in the germline V gene (reference sequence).

In this sample, this clonotype turned up many times. V is TRBV2 and J is TRBJ2-2, with D uncertain. The CDR3 totals 14 residues. Looked up from germline, CDR1 is SNHLY and CDR2 is FYNNEI. Trimming pared 6 bases from V and 0 bases from J, leaving 8 bases between. The CDR3 DNA follows: TGTGCCAGCAGAAGGGAACCGAACACCGGGGAGCTGTTTTTT. It is translated as CASRREPNTGELFF.

This clonotype was observed a few times. V and J are TRBV15 and TRBJ1-5; D is uncertain. The germline CDR1 and CDR2 sequences are LNHNV and YYDKDF (reference sequence). Between the trimmed V and J ends, which lost 0 bases and 2 bases, there was a span of 17 bases. CDR3 length: 18 residues. CDR3 region: CATSRDWGLLGGNQPQHF. The DNA for the CDR3 is TGTGCCACCAGCAGAGATTGGGGTTTGTTGGGAGGCAATCAGCCCCAGCATTTT.

The rearrangement links TRBV5-1 to TRBJ2-1; no reliable D call. The ends were cut back, 7 bases at V and 6 bases at J, with 26 bases in the middle. This CDR3 region has 17 residues. Germline loops: CDR1 SGHRS, CDR2 YFSETQ. Written as DNA, the CDR3 is TGCGCCAGCTATCCTGGGTGGGAAAGGGCATTGGGCAATGAGCAGTTCTTC. The encoded protein is CASYPGWERALGNEQFF.

The sample holds many counts of this clonotype. V usage is TRBV27 and J usage is TRBJ2-5; either TRBD1 or TRBD2 may fit D (5 bases each). The CDR3 is 12 amino acids. Germline-derived CDR1 and CDR2 are MNHEY and SMNVEV (reference sequence). The V gene lost 7 bases and the J gene lost 3 bases, with 9 bases spanning the gap. The CDR3 here is CASMGDEETQYF. The CDR3 DNA is TGTGCCAGCATGGGGGATGAAGAGACCCAGTACTTC.

This clonotype was observed a few times. This chain links TRBV10-3 with TRBJ1-1; possibly TRBD1 for D (5 bases). The CDR3 covers 14 residues. V lost 2 bases and J 2 bases, leaving 9 bases between the germline ends. CDR1 ENHRY and CDR2 SYGVKD come from the germline V gene. The CDR3: CAISEIQGNTEAFF. The CDR3 coding sequence is TGTGCCATCAGTGAGATTCAGGGAAACACTGAAGCTTTCTTT.

This clonotype has ten or more counts. This sequence joins TRBV7-9 and TRBJ2-7; 9 positions match TRBD1. Losses at the gene ends were 3 bases for V and 0 bases for J; bases not matched to a gene: 12. Germline V lookup: CDR1 SEHNR, CDR2 FQNEAQ (reference sequence). This CDR3 has 18 residues. In nucleotides, the CDR3 is TGTGCCAGCAGCTTGCTGGGACAGGGTCTAGAGCGCTCCTACGAGCAGTACTTC. This gives the protein CASSLLGQGLERSYEQYF.

This clonotype was picked up many times. The chain joins TRBV7-8 to TRBJ2-5, with 13 bases fitting TRBD2. Germline loops: CDR1 SGHVS, CDR2 FQNEAQ. Trimming cost V 4 bases and J 4 bases; bases outside gene matches: 6. This CDR3 is built from 16 residues. In DNA, the CDR3 is TGTGCCAGCAGCTGGCAAACTAGCGGGGGGGCAGAGACCCAGTACTTC. Encoded protein: CASSWQTSGGAETQYF.

This clonotype was seen a few times. The chain employs TRBV18 and TRBJ2-7; 8 bases are a match to TRBD1. Trimming at V came to 4 bases and at J to 4 bases, leaving 9 bases not matched to a gene. The CDR3 totals 15 residues. Germline V gene data show CDR1 as KGHSH and CDR2 as LQKENI. Here the CDR3 DNA reads TGTGCCAGCTCACAGGCCGGGACAGGACGTTACGAGCAGTACTTC. This translates into CASSQAGTGRYEQYF.

This clonotype has more than one count but fewer than ten. The chain carries TRBV20-1 and TRBJ1-6, with TRBD1 matching 7 bases. V shed 3 bases, J shed 0 bases, and the junction held 8 bases outside the gene matches. Germline V gene sequence: CDR1 DFQATT, CDR2 SNEGSKA (reference sequence). The CDR3 loop spans 17 amino acids. In DNA form, the CDR3 reads TGCAGTGCTAGGGTCGGACAGGACGACTCCTATAATTCACCCCTCCACTTT. Amino acid sequence: CSARVGQDDSYNSPLHF.

This sequence joins TRBV14 and TRBJ2-3; maybe TRBD2 (5 bases). Trimming removed 11 bases at V and 6 bases at J, with 12 bases between. Germline V gene lookup returns CDR1 SGHDN and CDR2 FVKESK. The CDR3 runs 11 residues. The CDR3 sequence is CASSAEDTQYF. The CDR3 DNA reads TGTGCCTCCTCAGCGGAGGATACGCAGTATTTT. Filled out from reference TRBV14 and TRBJ2-3, the complete variable domain reads EAGVTQFPSHSVIEKGQTVTLRCDPISGHDNLYWYRRVMGKEIKFLLHFVKESKQDESGMPNNRFLAERTGGTYSTLKVQPAELEDSGVYFCASSAEDTQYFGPGTRLTVL.

V gene TRBV6-1 combines with J gene TRBJ2-1; D possibly corresponds to TRBD2 (5 bases). The CDR3 is 16 residues long. Deletions cut 6 bases from V and 5 bases from J, with 20 bases between. Looked up from germline, CDR1 is MNHNS and CDR2 is SASEGT. The CDR3 DNA follows: TGTGCCAGCAGAGAAAGGGTAGCGAGAAGGAACAATGAGCAGTTCTTC. The encoded protein is CASRERVARRNNEQFF.

Here the CDR3 DNA reads TGTGCCAGCAGTCCGGGGGGTGCAAATTCACCCCTCCACTTT. It yields the protein CASSPGGANSPLHF. The V gene is TRBV28, the J gene TRBJ1-6; perhaps TRBD1 as D (5 bases). This CDR3 is built from 14 residues. Germline CDR1 MDHEN, CDR2 SYDVKM. Trimming removed 5 bases at V and 7 bases at J, with 12 bases between.

This clonotype was counted at least ten times. The genes are TRBV20-1 and TRBJ2-5, with D possibly called TRBD1 or TRBD2 (5 bases each). Germline loops: CDR1 DFQATT, CDR2 SNEGSKA (reference sequence). Deletions cut 6 bases from V and 2 bases from J, with 16 bases between. The CDR3 runs 14 residues. The CDR3 nucleotides read TGCAGTGCCAGCGTCCCGGGACGTCAAGAGACCCAGTACTTC. Amino acid sequence: CSASVPGRQETQYF.

To note about this clonotype: One base away lies a much larger clone, so this may be a sequencing read error. The V and J genes are TRBV2 and TRBJ2-7, with D perhaps TRBD2 (5 bases). The length of the CDR3 is 14 residues. Trimming pared 4 bases from V and 3 bases from J, leaving 13 bases between. Germline CDR1 reads SNHLY; CDR2 reads FYNNEI. CDR3 loop: CASSGTELGYEQYF. CDR3 coding DNA: TGTGCCAGCAGTGGGACTGAATTGGGCTACGAGCAGTACTTC.

V gene TRBV2 combines with J gene TRBJ2-1; D is possibly TRBD2 (6 bases). V shed 4 bases and J shed 7 bases, with 17 bases lying between them. The CDR3 loop spans 15 amino acids. Per germline, CDR1 SNHLY and CDR2 FYNNEI. Here the CDR3 reads CASSGEGLRANEQFF. The CDR3 coding sequence is TGTGCCAGCAGTGGAGAGGGACTGCGGGCGAATGAGCAGTTCTTC.

This clonotype turned up a few times. CDR3 sequence: CAWGGGVGYEQYF. The CDR3, as DNA: TGTGCCTGGGGGGGAGGGGTTGGCTACGAGCAGTACTTC. The chain links TRBV30 to TRBJ2-7; 7 bases line up with TRBD2. CDR1 is GTSNPN and CDR2 is SVGIG in the germline V gene (reference sequence). Losses at the gene ends were 5 bases for V and 3 bases for J; bases not matched to a gene: 7. The CDR3 extends over 13 amino acids.

The rearrangement uses TRBV6-1 and TRBJ2-2; 8 bases are shared with TRBD1. This CDR3 comprises 13 residues. Unmatched junction bases numbered 6, after V lost 8 bases and J lost 7 bases. Looked up from germline, CDR1 is MNHNS and CDR2 is SASEGT. CDR3: CASPDRANGELFF. The CDR3 nucleotides read TGTGCCAGCCCGGACAGGGCGAACGGGGAGCTGTTTTTT.

This clonotype was observed many times. The gene calls are TRBV6-6 and TRBJ2-1; tentative D call: TRBD1 (6 bases). The CDR3 runs 13 residues. V lost 0 bases to trimming and J lost 8 bases, with 8 bases between them. CDR1 is MNHNY, CDR2 SVGAGI, per germline (reference sequence). CDR3 coding DNA: TGTGCCAGCAGTTACTCAGGGGGATATGAGCAGTTCTTC. Encoded protein: CASSYSGGYEQFF.

This clonotype occurred a few times. The V call is TRBV4-2, the J call TRBJ2-7; 8 nucleotides match TRBD2. Unmatched junction bases numbered 7, after V lost 0 bases and J lost 3 bases. Looked up from germline, CDR1 is LGHNA and CDR2 is YNFKEQ. The CDR3 totals 16 residues. The CDR3 nucleotides read TGTGCCAGCAGCCAAGAGGAGGGACTAGGAGTCTACGAGCAGTACTTC. Amino acid sequence: CASSQEEGLGVYEQYF.